The next 21 T cell receptor beta chains were all read from a single sample in a study of radiotherapy plus CTLA-4 blockade in lung cancer. Some clones are missing from TCRdb's copy, which holds only in-frame ones; the method was immunoSEQ multiplex PCR. The data show some 64,000 clones, 60% to 85% seen once. The sample was peripheral blood, taken from a patient treated with radiotherapy plus ipilimumab. The receptors here all came from a human donor with non-small cell lung cancer who had a complete response to radiotherapy plus ipilimumab.

The gene calls are TRBV28 and TRBJ1-6; TRBD1 aligns across 7 bases. With 3 bases clipped from V and 6 bases from J, the junction kept 5 bases outside the gene matches. CDR1 MDHEN and CDR2 SYDVKM come from the germline V gene. The CDR3 is made up of 15 amino acids. This CDR3 is CASSLVTGANSPLHF. DNA for the CDR3: TGTGCCAGCAGTTTGGTTACAGGGGCTAATTCACCCCTCCACTTT.

The V and J genes are TRBV19 and TRBJ2-7, with 10 bases lining up with TRBD2. J gave up 2 bases and V 6 bases, and 7 bases lay outside the gene matches. CDR3 length: 15 residues. Germline CDR1 is LNHDA and CDR2 is SQIVND (reference sequence). CDR3 nucleotides: TGTGCCAGTAGCACCCTAGCGGGGGCCCCCTACGAGCAGTACTTC. Amino acids: CASSTLAGAPYEQYF.

This clone was observed once. The chain joins TRBV30 to TRBJ1-1; weak D call: TRBD1 (5 bases). The V gene lost 2 bases and the J gene lost 1 base, with 8 bases spanning the gap. Germline values: CDR1 GTSNPN, CDR2 SVGIG (reference sequence). The CDR3 loop spans 13 amino acids. Here the CDR3 reads CAWSLGGNTEAFF. The CDR3 DNA reads TGTGCCTGGAGTTTGGGGGGGAACACTGAAGCTTTCTTT.

This rearrangement joins TRBV10-1 to TRBJ1-1, with 7 bases identical to TRBD1. Per germline, CDR1 WNHNN and CDR2 SYGVQD (reference sequence). This CDR3 spans 16 amino acids. The ends lost 6 bases at V and 2 bases at J; junction bases unmatched: 12. This CDR3 reads CASRPDREVQNTEAFF. For the CDR3, the DNA is TGCGCCAGCAGGCCCGACAGGGAGGTACAAAACACTGAAGCTTTCTTT.

About this clone itself: Since a much larger clone is just one base distant, this may be a read error. This sample includes further DNA sequences coding for the same CDR3. V is TRBV9 and J is TRBJ1-1; 7 bases map to TRBD1. This CDR3 has 14 amino acids. Germline values: CDR1 SGDLS, CDR2 YYNGEE. Unmatched junction bases numbered 3, after V lost 4 bases and J lost 0 bases. The CDR3 is CASSLGQLNTEAFF. The DNA for the CDR3 is TGTGCCAGCAGCTTGGGACAGCTGAACACTGAAGCTTTCTTT.

The rearrangement joins TRBV7-8 to TRBJ2-7, with unresolved D. This CDR3 contains 14 residues. Trimming removed 0 bases at V and 0 bases at J, with 6 bases between. Germline CDR1 reads SGHVS; CDR2 reads FQNEAQ. The CDR3 reads CASSLAAGSYEQYV. CDR3 bases: TGTGCCAGCAGCTTAGCTGCAGGCTCCTACGAGCAGTACGTC.

The chain carries TRBV30 and TRBJ1-3; D perhaps matches TRBD1 (5 bases). Germline CDR1 reads GTSNPN; CDR2 reads SVGIG (reference sequence). V dropped 0 bases and J dropped 0 bases, with 12 bases sitting between them. CDR3 length equals 16 residues. DNA for the CDR3: TGTGCCTGGAGTGTACTATGGGGGGACTCTGGAAACACCATATATTTT. This translates into CAWSVLWGDSGNTIYF.

CDR3 nucleotides: TGCGCCAGCAGCCATTTTAAGGTTGGGACAGCACAAGTACAAGAGACCCAGTACTTC. Encoded protein: CASSHFKVGTAQVQETQYF. The V and J genes are TRBV5-1 and TRBJ2-5; TRBD1 matches 7 bases. This CDR3 has 19 amino acids. Germline CDR1 is SGHRS and CDR2 is YFSETQ. J gave up 2 bases and V 4 bases, and 20 bases lay outside the gene matches. The full variable domain, completed using reference TRBV5-1 and TRBJ2-5, is KAGVTQTPRYLIKTRGQQVTLSCSPISGHRSVSWYQQTPGQGLQFLFEYFSETQRNKGNFPGRFSGRQFSNSRSEMNVSTLELGDSALYLCASSHFKVGTAQVQETQYFGPGTRLLVL.

The rearrangement links TRBV4-3 to TRBJ1-3; D uncertain. Between the trimmed V and J ends, which lost 3 bases and 4 bases, there was a span of 19 bases. Germline V gene data show CDR1 as LGHNA and CDR2 as YSLEER. The CDR3 spans 17 residues. Here the CDR3 DNA reads TGCGCCAGCAGCCAGTGGATCCCGGTGGGATCAGGAAACACCATATATTTT. Translating gives CASSQWIPVGSGNTIYF.

CDR3 in amino acids: CASSFYRGMAGSKETQYF. The CDR3, as DNA: TGTGCCAGCAGCTTTTACAGGGGGATGGCTGGATCGAAAGAGACCCAGTACTTC. The gene calls are TRBV7-2 and TRBJ2-5; TRBD1 matches 8 bases. J gave up 3 bases and V 3 bases, and 15 bases lay outside the gene matches. Germline V gives CDR1 SGHTA, CDR2 FQGNSA. CDR3 length equals 18 residues.

In the case of this clone: This CDR3 is also generated by other DNA sequences in the sample. This sequence joins TRBV29-1 and TRBJ2-3; D tentatively reads TRBD1 or TRBD2 (6 bases each). Germline assignment: CDR1 SQVTM and CDR2 ANQGSEA. V was clipped by 3 bases and J by 2 bases, with 12 bases between them. The CDR3 consists of 14 residues. This chain's CDR3 is CSVDSGGNTDTQYF. For the CDR3, the DNA is TGCAGCGTTGATTCCGGGGGCAACACAGATACGCAGTATTTT.

This chain joins TRBV7-9 and TRBJ1-5; no reliable D call. The CDR3 runs to 15 residues. The germline V gene encodes CDR1 SEHNR and CDR2 FQNEAQ (reference sequence). Trimming took 4 bases from V and 1 from J, leaving 11 bases between them. The CDR3 DNA sequence: TGTGCCAGCAGCTCCACCGCCTTGAGCAATCAGCCCCAGCATTTT. It encodes CASSSTALSNQPQHF.

The gene calls are TRBV9 and TRBJ1-2, with TRBD1 identical over 10 bases. Germline-derived CDR1 and CDR2 are SGDLS and YYNGEE. This CDR3 is built from 16 residues. J lost 2 bases, V lost 1 base, and 5 bases had no gene match. The CDR3 protein is CASSVRQGAQNYGYTF. As DNA, the CDR3 is TGTGCCAGCAGCGTAAGACAGGGGGCGCAGAACTATGGCTACACCTTC.

This sequence joins TRBV6-6 and TRBJ2-1; D is ambiguous. Between the trimmed V and J ends, which lost 11 bases and 8 bases, there was a span of 13 bases. The CDR3 sequence is 11 residues long. Germline values: CDR1 MNHNY, CDR2 SVGAGI (reference sequence). The DNA of the CDR3 is TGTGCCGTCGGTGTTGGGCATGAGCAGTTCTTC. Translating gives CAVGVGHEQFF.

This clone occurred a few times. V gene TRBV7-2 combines with J gene TRBJ2-7, with D possibly TRBD2 on 6 matching bases. V dropped 1 base and J dropped 5 bases, with 15 bases sitting between them. The CDR3 totals 15 residues. Germline CDR1 reads SGHTA; CDR2 reads FQGNSA. The CDR3 loop is CASSLEAGFGDEQYF. The CDR3, as DNA: TGTGCCAGCAGCTTAGAGGCGGGGTTCGGAGACGAGCAGTACTTC.

To note about this clone: Germline and junction disagree at one end, which may indicate a read error. The V call is TRBV30, the J call TRBJ1-6; a possible D gene is TRBD1 (6 bases). Germline V gene sequence: CDR1 GTSNPN, CDR2 SVGIG (reference sequence). The CDR3 extends over 16 amino acids. CDR3 protein: CAGKYTGGSNNSPLHF. CDR3 DNA: TGTGCCGGAAAATATACGGGGGGCTCCAATAATTCACCCCTCCACTTT.

The chain couples TRBV2 to TRBJ1-3; possibly TRBD1 for D (5 bases). V lost 4 bases, J lost 4 bases, and 11 bases lay in between. Germline assignment: CDR1 SNHLY and CDR2 FYNNEI. CDR3 length: 14 residues. CDR3 loop: CASSVRVGGNTIYF. For the CDR3, the DNA is TGTGCCAGCAGTGTCAGGGTAGGCGGAAACACCATATATTTT. Using reference TRBV2 and TRBJ1-3 for the parts outside the CDR3, the full variable domain is EPEVTQTPSHQVTQMGQEVILRCVPISNHLYFYWYRQILGQKVEFLVSFYNNEISEKSEIFDDQFSVERPDGSNFTLKIRSTKLEDSAMYFCASSVRVGGNTIYFGEGSWLTVV.

This rearrangement joins TRBV29-1 to TRBJ1-2; D is unresolved. The V end was cut by 3 bases, the J end by 6 bases, with 14 bases between. Germline CDR1 SQVTM, CDR2 ANQGSEA. The CDR3 is 13 amino acids. The CDR3 nucleotides read TGCAGCGTTGAGAGTGCAGCTTCAAATGGCTACACCTTC. It is translated as CSVESAASNGYTF.

This clone showed up just a few times. This specimen includes other DNA sequences encoding the same CDR3. V usage is TRBV10-3 and J usage is TRBJ1-1; D remains unclear. CDR3 length equals 12 residues. Germline assignment: CDR1 ENHRY and CDR2 SYGVKD. V lost 2 bases and J lost 4, with 5 bases in between. CDR3 in amino acids: CAISESGTEAFF. For the CDR3, the DNA is TGTGCCATCAGTGAGAGTGGCACTGAAGCTTTCTTT.

V and J are TRBV25-1 and TRBJ2-3; 8 positions agree with TRBD2. There are 13 residues in the CDR3. From germline, CDR1 is MGHDK and CDR2 SYGVNS. Trimming at V came to 6 bases and at J to 11 bases, leaving 10 bases not matched to a gene. The CDR3 sequence: CASSIAGPWVQYF. Written as DNA, the CDR3 is TGTGCCAGCAGCATAGCGGGACCTTGGGTGCAGTATTTT.

This chain connects TRBV30 to TRBJ2-2; D is undetermined. The CDR3 is 14 residues long. Germline CDR1 and CDR2: GTSNPN and SVGIG (reference sequence). V was trimmed by 0 bases and J by 4 bases, leaving 9 bases between them. CDR3 in DNA: TGTGCCTGGAGTGTAATTCTTATCACCGGGGAGCTGTTTTTT. This codes for CAWSVILITGELFF.